The next 16 T cell receptor beta chains were all read from a single sample in a study of identical twins. One entry per CDR3 protein, called by TCRdb with MiXCR from the 5' RACE reads. The sample records a few hundred thousand distinct CDR3 sequences, roughly 18% being singletons. The sequencing sample was made of naive T cells sorted from blood. Every receptor here comes from a man aged 50 to 59 in good health.

A few counts support this clonotype. The V gene is TRBV7-2, the J gene TRBJ1-6, with D unclear. The CDR3 is 16 residues long. Trimming took 1 base from V and 10 from J, leaving 17 bases between them. Germline CDR1 and CDR2: SGHTA and FQGNSA. CDR3: CASSLDHSGVPSPLHF. For the CDR3, the DNA is TGTGCCAGCAGCTTAGACCACAGTGGGGTTCCGTCACCCCTCCACTTT.

The genes are TRBV29-1 and TRBJ2-7, with D possibly TRBD1 on 5 matching bases. The CDR3 has 13 residues. V shed 4 bases and J shed 2 bases, with 12 bases lying between them. In germline, CDR1 is SQVTM, CDR2 ANQGSEA. The CDR3 here is CSVVKGSTYEQYF. In DNA, the CDR3 is TGCAGCGTTGTGAAGGGGTCAACCTACGAGCAGTACTTC.

There are many counts of this clonotype. The chain is built from TRBV12-3 or TRBV12-4 and TRBJ2-7, with TRBD2 identical over 8 bases. After removal of 6 bases from V and 2 bases from J, the junction contained 6 bases not matched to a gene. The CDR3 runs 14 residues. The CDR3 loop is CASSLSGGPYEQYF. In DNA form, the CDR3 reads TGTGCCAGCAGCTTAAGCGGGGGCCCCTACGAGCAGTACTTC.

This clonotype was seen repeatedly, ten times or more. The V and J genes are TRBV7-2 and TRBJ2-3; 7 bases are a match to TRBD2. The CDR3 spans 13 residues. The V segment lost 5 bases and the J segment 5 bases; nucleotides outside the gene matches: 4. Per germline, CDR1 SGHTA and CDR2 FQGNSA. This CDR3 reads CASSRGTKDTQYF. CDR3 bases: TGTGCCAGCAGCCGTGGGACTAAAGATACGCAGTATTTT.

This clonotype was seen at least ten times. The chain uses TRBV20-1 and TRBJ2-1, with a possible D match to TRBD2 (5 bases). The CDR3 length is 15 residues. V was pared by 1 base and J by 1 base, with 11 bases between. The germline CDR1 and CDR2 sequences are DFQATT and SNEGSKA (reference sequence). CDR3 bases: TGCAGTGCTAGAGTGGACGGGAAATCCTACAATGAGCAGTTCTTC. Its protein is CSARVDGKSYNEQFF.

This clonotype occurred many times. The V and J genes are TRBV12-3 or TRBV12-4 and TRBJ2-7; TRBD1 aligns across 7 bases. Trimming at V came to 9 bases and at J to 6 bases, leaving 11 bases not matched to a gene. The CDR3 covers 13 residues. The CDR3 DNA sequence: TGTGCCAGTGCGACAGGGTCGGTTCGCGAGCAGTACTTC. Translating gives CASATGSVREQYF.

The J gene is TRBJ1-2, the V gene TRBV6-5; D is unclear. Deletions cut 2 bases from V and 1 base from J, with 11 bases between. Germline values: CDR1 MNHEY, CDR2 SVGAGI. The CDR3 totals 15 residues. The CDR3, as DNA: TGTGCCAGCAGTTACGGGTCAGCTAATAACTATGGCTACACCTTC. Translating gives CASSYGSANNYGYTF.

The chain employs TRBV6-1 and TRBJ2-3; no clear D gene. Germline CDR1 MNHNS, CDR2 SASEGT. Trimming left V 6 bases short and J 3 bases short, with 10 bases between. The CDR3 consists of 13 residues. CDR3 sequence: CASRKVPTDTQYF. In DNA form, the CDR3 reads TGTGCCAGCAGAAAGGTGCCAACAGATACGCAGTATTTT.

This clonotype occurred a few times. V usage is TRBV7-9 and J usage is TRBJ2-1; 9 nucleotides agree with TRBD1. The CDR3 spans 16 residues. V trimming: 1 base; J trimming: 6 bases; junction bases outside the gene matches: 7. Germline V lookup: CDR1 SEHNR, CDR2 FQNEAQ (reference sequence). Here the CDR3 reads CASSLVKLGQGNEQFF. The CDR3 DNA sequence: TGTGCCAGCAGCTTAGTCAAATTGGGACAGGGCAATGAGCAGTTCTTC. The whole variable domain, filled in from reference TRBV7-9 and TRBJ2-1, reads DTGVSQNPRHKITKRGQNVTFRCDPISEHNRLYWYRQTLGQGPEFLTYFQNEAQLEKSRLLSDRFSAERPKGSFSTLEIQRTEQGDSAMYLCASSLVKLGQGNEQFFGPGTRLTVL.

In its sample, this clonotype was seen a few times. The V gene is TRBV5-6, the J gene TRBJ2-1, with 7 nucleotides matching TRBD2. The CDR3 is 16 amino acids. The germline CDR1 and CDR2 sequences are SGHDT and YYEEEE. Trimming at V came to 4 bases and at J to 0 bases, leaving 7 bases not matched to a gene. The CDR3 DNA follows: TGTGCCAGCAGCATACTAGCGAGGAGCTCCTACAATGAGCAGTTCTTC. Its protein product is CASSILARSSYNEQFF.

The gene calls are TRBV3-1 and TRBJ2-7; D unclear. CDR3 size: 13 residues. The V gene lost 4 bases and the J gene lost 6 bases, with 13 bases spanning the gap. Germline loops: CDR1 LGHDT, CDR2 YNNKEL (reference sequence). The CDR3 sequence is CASSPRPNGEQYF. The CDR3 DNA reads as TGTGCCAGCAGCCCCAGGCCGAACGGCGAGCAGTACTTC.

This clonotype was seen more than once but under ten times. The chain employs TRBV27 and TRBJ2-7; 10 positions match TRBD1. V was clipped by 5 bases and J by 4 bases; unmatched bases: 8. The germline V gene has CDR1 MNHEY and CDR2 SMNVEV (reference sequence). CDR3 size: 15 residues. The CDR3 nucleotides are TGTGCCAGCAGTGTGGGACAGGGGATTCAATACGAGCAGTACTTC. Translated: CASSVGQGIQYEQYF.

The V call is TRBV12-3 or TRBV12-4, the J call TRBJ1-5; no reliable D call. The CDR3 runs 14 residues. Deletions cut 5 bases from V and 3 bases from J, with 11 bases between. The CDR3 region has the DNA TGTGCCAGCAGTCTTGGACTCTTCAATCAGCCCCAGCATTTT. Protein product: CASSLGLFNQPQHF.

This clonotype showed up many times. This sequence joins TRBV20-1 and TRBJ2-3; TRBD2 aligns across 12 bases. Germline values: CDR1 DFQATT, CDR2 SNEGSKA (reference sequence). J lost 5 bases, V lost 5 bases, and 11 bases had no gene match. CDR3 length: 16 amino acids. This CDR3 reads CSAGELAGGPRDTQYF. CDR3 coding DNA: TGCAGTGCTGGGGAGCTAGCGGGAGGGCCGAGAGATACGCAGTATTTT.

The rearrangement links TRBV12-3 or TRBV12-4 to TRBJ2-3; D may be TRBD2 (7 bases). The CDR3 loop spans 15 amino acids. V lost 6 bases and J lost 3, with 16 bases in between. DNA of the CDR3: TGTGCCAGCAGCCAGAACGGGGGGCCGACAGATACGCAGTATTTT. Translation: CASSQNGGPTDTQYF.

This clonotype occurred a few times. J is TRBJ2-1 and V is TRBV4-3, with D hard to call. V lost 0 bases and J 0 bases, leaving 6 bases between the germline ends. The CDR3 covers 15 residues. CDR1 is LGHNA, CDR2 YSLEER, per germline. CDR3 bases: TGCGCCAGCAGCCAAGAACCAGACTCCTACAATGAGCAGTTCTTC. This gives the protein CASSQEPDSYNEQFF.